These 25 T cell receptor beta chains share one sample of origin, sequenced in a study of shared clonotypes between healthy human individuals. Using immunoSEQ multiplex PCR, the repertoire was profiled, and TCRdb retains in-frame clones only, with some absent. Here the sample spans some 980,000 clones, 60% to 85% being singletons. The sequencing sample was made of memory CD4+ T cells sorted from blood. Subset meaning: CD45RA-negative fraction. These receptors were taken from a man aged 18 to 30 in good health.

The V call is TRBV6-5, the J call TRBJ2-7; 7 nucleotides line up with TRBD1. Germline V gene data show CDR1 as MNHEY and CDR2 as SVGAGI. V was pared by 5 bases and J by 2 bases, with 6 bases of the junction left unmatched. CDR3 length: 14 amino acids. The CDR3 loop reads CASSTEGGPYEQYF. Here the CDR3 DNA reads TGTGCCAGCAGTACTGAAGGGGGCCCCTACGAGCAGTACTTC.

This sequence joins TRBV6-5 and TRBJ1-1, with D perhaps matching TRBD1 (5 bases). Per germline, CDR1 MNHEY and CDR2 SVGAGI. Trimming shortened V by 6 bases and J by 3 bases, and 17 bases separated the two germline ends. The CDR3 is 15 residues long. The CDR3 spells CASSLIGQGDTEAFF. DNA for the CDR3: TGTGCCAGCAGCCTAATAGGGCAGGGCGACACTGAAGCTTTCTTT.

J is TRBJ2-7 and V is TRBV5-6; the D call may be TRBD1 or TRBD2 (5 bases each). V lost 2 bases and J lost 6, with 9 bases in between. Germline lookup yields CDR1 SGHDT and CDR2 YYEEEE. The CDR3 is made up of 12 amino acids. The CDR3 region has the DNA TGTGCCAGCAGCTTAAGGGACCCCGAGCAGTACTTC. This sequence encodes CASSLRDPEQYF.

Regarding this clone: Other DNA sequences in this sample translate to the same CDR3. The V gene is TRBV18, the J gene TRBJ2-5; 7 bases line up with TRBD1. The V and J ends lost 3 bases and 2 bases, in that order; junction bases with no gene match: 3. The CDR3 spans 14 residues. CDR1 and CDR2 from the germline V gene are KGHSH and LQKENI. CDR3 coding DNA: TGTGCCAGCTCACCGACAGGGTCACAAGAGACCCAGTACTTC. It codes for CASSPTGSQETQYF.

Of note for this clone: The same CDR3 arises from other DNA sequences in this sample as well. The gene calls are TRBV2 and TRBJ1-4; 8 bases map to TRBD1. Unmatched junction bases numbered 4, after V lost 2 bases and J lost 5 bases. Germline loops: CDR1 SNHLY, CDR2 FYNNEI. This CDR3 has 15 residues. CDR3 bases: TGTGCCAGCAGTGAATCCGGACAGGGAAATGAAAAACTGTTTTTT. Residues: CASSESGQGNEKLFF. Full variable domain (remainder filled in from reference TRBV2 and TRBJ1-4): EPEVTQTPSHQVTQMGQEVILRCVPISNHLYFYWYRQILGQKVEFLVSFYNNEISEKSEIFDDQFSVERPDGSNFTLKIRSTKLEDSAMYFCASSESGQGNEKLFFGSGTQLSVL.

V usage is TRBV6-1 and J usage is TRBJ1-5; D remains ambiguous. This CDR3 has 14 amino acids. From germline, CDR1 is MNHNS and CDR2 SASEGT. Deletions cut 10 bases from V and 0 bases from J, with 13 bases between. The CDR3 region is CATTTFDSNQPQHF. The CDR3 DNA reads as TGTGCCACCACGACCTTCGATAGCAATCAGCCCCAGCATTTT.

V gene TRBV7-9 combines with J gene TRBJ2-7; 9 bases line up with TRBD1. The CDR3 has 13 amino acids. Trimming removed 6 bases from V and 9 bases from J; junction bases left unmatched: 9. Germline lookup yields CDR1 SEHNR and CDR2 FQNEAQ (reference sequence). In DNA, the CDR3 is TGTGCCAGCAGTCTGGACAGGGGCAGCGGGCAGTACTTC. Protein product: CASSLDRGSGQYF.

V gene TRBV25-1 combines with J gene TRBJ1-2, with unresolved D. The CDR3 sequence is 12 residues long. CDR1 is MGHDK, CDR2 SYGVNS, per germline. V lost 1 base to trimming and J lost 8 bases, with 8 bases between them. CDR3 in DNA: TGTGCCAGCAGTGAATTCAGGACGGGCTACACCTTC. Translating gives CASSEFRTGYTF.

The rearrangement joins TRBV7-9 to TRBJ1-2, with unresolved D. CDR3 length equals 12 residues. Trimming stripped 4 bases from V and 7 bases from J, with 10 bases between. Germline CDR1 reads SEHNR; CDR2 reads FQNEAQ (reference sequence). The CDR3 DNA reads TGTGCCAGCAGCTCTATGGGCTCTGGCTACACCTTC. Amino acids: CASSSMGSGYTF.

The chain uses TRBV29-1 and TRBJ2-2; 9 bases are a match to TRBD1. Losses at the gene ends were 4 bases for V and 7 bases for J; bases not matched to a gene: 7. The CDR3 contains 14 residues. Looked up from germline, CDR1 is SQVTM and CDR2 is ANQGSEA. CDR3 residues: CSVAHRGRGGELFF. The CDR3 coding sequence is TGCAGCGTTGCCCACAGGGGGCGCGGCGGGGAGCTGTTTTTT.

The chain uses TRBV4-3 and TRBJ2-3; TRBD2 might be the D (7 bases). The CDR3 is made up of 16 amino acids. The germline V and J ends were trimmed by 4 bases and 0 bases, with 14 bases remaining between them. Germline V gene data show CDR1 as LGHNA and CDR2 as YSLEER. CDR3 residues: CASSPLGGASTDTQYF. As DNA, the CDR3 is TGCGCCAGCAGCCCTCTGGGGGGGGCTAGCACAGATACGCAGTATTTT.

This clone was counted a single time. The CDR3 reads CASSSRQSEKLFF. The CDR3 DNA reads TGTGCCAGCAGCTCTAGACAGAGTGAAAAACTGTTTTTT. The chain employs TRBV5-4 and TRBJ1-4, with D possibly being TRBD1 (5 bases). Deletions cut 3 bases from V and 7 bases from J, with 10 bases between. The CDR3 contains 13 residues. Germline V gives CDR1 SGHNT, CDR2 YYREEE (reference sequence).

The chain couples TRBV6-5 to TRBJ2-3; D is unresolved. The germline V and J ends were trimmed by 2 bases and 1 base, with 13 bases remaining between them. The length of the CDR3 is 16 residues. Germline V lookup: CDR1 MNHEY, CDR2 SVGAGI. Here the CDR3 reads CASSYLGPPGTDTQYF. CDR3 bases: TGTGCCAGCAGTTACCTCGGCCCCCCGGGCACAGATACGCAGTATTTT.

The genes are TRBV2 and TRBJ2-3; no definite D call. CDR3 size: 14 residues. Germline CDR1 reads SNHLY; CDR2 reads FYNNEI. V was cut by 7 bases and J by 0 bases, with 11 bases left in between. The CDR3, as DNA: TGTGCCAGCACGTCTCAAACTAGCACAGATACGCAGTATTTT. It codes for CASTSQTSTDTQYF.

This clone was detected a few times. V usage is TRBV10-1 and J usage is TRBJ2-1, with TRBD2 matching over 12 bases. CDR1 and CDR2 (germline): WNHNN, SYGVQD (reference sequence). The CDR3 length is 15 residues. With V trimmed by 6 bases and J by 9 bases, 9 bases remained unmatched. The CDR3 reads CASSITSGGTGEQFF. The CDR3 nucleotides are TGCGCCAGCAGCATAACTAGCGGGGGGACAGGTGAGCAGTTCTTC.

This chain connects TRBV6-4 to TRBJ2-7; TRBD2 aligns across 8 bases. This CDR3 has 16 residues. Per germline, CDR1 MRHNA and CDR2 SNTAGT. V was clipped by 5 bases and J by 6 bases; unmatched bases: 15. Here the CDR3 DNA reads TGTGCCAGCAGTCCCCTCGCGGGGGGATCCCGCGTCGAGCAGTACTTC. This gives the protein CASSPLAGGSRVEQYF.

Remarks on this clone: One base away lies a much larger clone, so this may be a sequencing read error. The chain joins TRBV11-3 to TRBJ2-5, with TRBD1 matching over 9 bases. The CDR3 has 13 residues. Germline lookup yields CDR1 SGHNT and CDR2 YENEEA. The trim removed 4 bases at V and 4 bases at J, leaving 1 base unmatched. The CDR3 is CASSSDRGETQYF. CDR3 bases: TGTGCCAGCAGCTCGGACAGGGGAGAGACCCAGTACTTC.

V gene TRBV6-1 combines with J gene TRBJ1-6, with D possibly matching TRBD1 (5 bases). Trimming removed 6 bases at V and 10 bases at J, with 16 bases between. CDR3 length equals 14 residues. The V gene's germline CDR1 is MNHNS and CDR2 SASEGT. CDR3 sequence (DNA): TGTGCCAGCAGCCCCAGGCAGGGTGGATCACCCCTCCACTTT. This sequence encodes CASSPRQGGSPLHF.

The chain recombines TRBV19 with TRBJ2-3, with TRBD2 matching over 9 bases. The trim removed 5 bases at V and 2 bases at J, leaving 11 bases unmatched. Germline V lookup: CDR1 LNHDA, CDR2 SQIVND (reference sequence). The CDR3 runs to 17 residues. The CDR3 DNA reads TGTGCCAGTAGTCCGTATTTAGCGGGGGAGAACACAGATACGCAGTATTTT. Translation gives CASSPYLAGENTDTQYF.

This chain uses TRBV5-1 with TRBJ2-6, with 7 bases aligning to TRBD1. Trimming took 0 bases from V and 3 from J; bases not matched to a gene: 3. Germline loops: CDR1 SGHRS, CDR2 YFSETQ. CDR3 length: 16 amino acids. The CDR3 is CASSLVTGSGANVLTF. As DNA, the CDR3 is TGCGCCAGCAGCTTGGTGACAGGGAGTGGGGCCAACGTCCTGACTTTC.

The chain carries TRBV19 and TRBJ1-6; 7 positions match TRBD1. Per the germline V gene, CDR1 is LNHDA and CDR2 is SQIVND (reference sequence). The CDR3 loop spans 15 amino acids. V shed 3 bases, J shed 7 bases, and the junction held 6 bases outside the gene matches. The CDR3 DNA is TGTGCCAGTAGTATCGGGACAGTACAGAATTCACCCCTCCACTTT. It is translated as CASSIGTVQNSPLHF.

In this sample, this clone turned up a few times. This chain uses TRBV19 with TRBJ1-5, with a weak D call TRBD1 (5 bases). The CDR3 is made up of 15 amino acids. The ends were cut back, 4 bases at V and 0 bases at J, with 10 bases in the middle. Germline loops: CDR1 LNHDA, CDR2 SQIVND (reference sequence). The CDR3 region has the DNA TGTGCCAGTAGTACTCAGGGTCGTAGCAATCAGCCCCAGCATTTT. Translation gives CASSTQGRSNQPQHF.

V gene TRBV28 combines with J gene TRBJ2-2, with D perhaps matching TRBD1 (6 bases). V dropped 7 bases and J dropped 2 bases, with 20 bases sitting between them. Germline CDR1 and CDR2: MDHEN and SYDVKM. The CDR3 extends over 17 amino acids. The CDR3 region is CASIGSFWTANTGELFF. Written as DNA, the CDR3 is TGTGCCAGCATAGGAAGCTTTTGGACAGCTAACACCGGGGAGCTGTTTTTT.

A single count supports this clone. One end of the junction does not line up with germline, which may come from a read error. V and J are TRBV7-7 and TRBJ2-1, with D maybe TRBD1 (5 bases). The germline CDR1 and CDR2 sequences are SSHAT and FNYEAQ (reference sequence). This CDR3 has 15 residues. CDR3 bases: TGTGCTAGCAGCTTAAGTAAGGGGCGCTACAATGAGCAGTTCTTC. It is translated as CASSLSKGRYNEQFF.

The chain recombines TRBV2 with TRBJ2-2, with no clear D. The V gene lost 6 bases and the J gene lost 0 bases, with 11 bases spanning the gap. CDR3 length: 15 residues. Germline V gene data show CDR1 as SNHLY and CDR2 as FYNNEI. The CDR3, as DNA: TGTGCCAGCAGAGAACTCAGTTCGAACACCGGGGAGCTGTTTTTT. It is translated as CASRELSSNTGELFF.